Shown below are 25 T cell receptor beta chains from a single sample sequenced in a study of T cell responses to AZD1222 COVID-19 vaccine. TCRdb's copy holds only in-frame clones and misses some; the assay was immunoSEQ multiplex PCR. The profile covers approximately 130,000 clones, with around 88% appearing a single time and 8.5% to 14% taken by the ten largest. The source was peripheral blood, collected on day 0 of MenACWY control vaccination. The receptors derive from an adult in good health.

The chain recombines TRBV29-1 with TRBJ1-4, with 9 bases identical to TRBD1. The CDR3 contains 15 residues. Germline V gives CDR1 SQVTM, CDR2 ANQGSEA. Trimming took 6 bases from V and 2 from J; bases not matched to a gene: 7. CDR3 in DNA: TGCAGCGTGAGGACAGGGGTGAGGACTAATGAAAAACTGTTTTTT. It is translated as CSVRTGVRTNEKLFF.

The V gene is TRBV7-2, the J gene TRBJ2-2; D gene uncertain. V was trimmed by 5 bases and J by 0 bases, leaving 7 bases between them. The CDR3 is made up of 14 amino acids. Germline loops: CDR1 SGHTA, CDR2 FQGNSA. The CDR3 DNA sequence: TGTGCCAGCAGCCCCCAACCGAACACCGGGGAGCTGTTTTTT. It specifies CASSPQPNTGELFF.

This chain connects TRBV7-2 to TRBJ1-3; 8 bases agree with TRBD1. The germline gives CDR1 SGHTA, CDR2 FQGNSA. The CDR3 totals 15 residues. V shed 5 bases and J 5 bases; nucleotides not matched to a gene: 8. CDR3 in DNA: TGTGCCAGCAGCCAACAACAGGGGGAGAGAAACACCATATATTTT. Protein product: CASSQQQGERNTIYF.

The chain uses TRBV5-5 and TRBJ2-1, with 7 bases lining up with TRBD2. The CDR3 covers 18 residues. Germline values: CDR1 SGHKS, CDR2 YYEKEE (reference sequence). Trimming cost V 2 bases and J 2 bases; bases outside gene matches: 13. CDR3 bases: TGTGCCAGCAGCTTCCGCCCGCAGACTAGCAATCCCTACAATGAGCAGTTCTTC. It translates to CASSFRPQTSNPYNEQFF.

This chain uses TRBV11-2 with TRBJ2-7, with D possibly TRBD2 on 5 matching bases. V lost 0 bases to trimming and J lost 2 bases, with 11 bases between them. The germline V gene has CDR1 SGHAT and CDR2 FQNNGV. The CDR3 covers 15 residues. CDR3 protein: CASSLDASPTYEQYF. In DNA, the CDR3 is TGTGCCAGCAGCTTAGATGCTAGCCCAACCTACGAGCAGTACTTC.

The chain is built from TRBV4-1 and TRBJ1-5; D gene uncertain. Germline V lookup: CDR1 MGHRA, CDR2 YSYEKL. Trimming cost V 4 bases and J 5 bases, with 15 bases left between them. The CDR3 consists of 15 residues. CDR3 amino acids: CASSRVSALDQPQHF. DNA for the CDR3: TGCGCCAGCAGCCGCGTCTCCGCTTTGGATCAGCCCCAGCATTTT.

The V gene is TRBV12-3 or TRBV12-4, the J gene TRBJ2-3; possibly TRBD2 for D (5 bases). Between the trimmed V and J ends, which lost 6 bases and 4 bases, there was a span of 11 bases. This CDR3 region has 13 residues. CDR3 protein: CASRRSGSDTQYF. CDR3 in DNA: TGTGCCAGCAGACGCAGCGGTTCAGATACGCAGTATTTT.

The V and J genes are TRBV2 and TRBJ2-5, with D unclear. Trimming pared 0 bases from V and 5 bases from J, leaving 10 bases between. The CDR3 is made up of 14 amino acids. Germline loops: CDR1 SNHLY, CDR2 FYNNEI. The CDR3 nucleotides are TGTGCCAGCAGTGAAGCGTTGGCATGGGAGACCCAGTACTTC. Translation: CASSEALAWETQYF.

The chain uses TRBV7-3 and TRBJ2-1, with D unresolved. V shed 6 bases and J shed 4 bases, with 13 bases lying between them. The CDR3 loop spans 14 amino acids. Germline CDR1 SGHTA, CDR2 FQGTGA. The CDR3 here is CASRPSPEYNEQFF. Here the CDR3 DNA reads TGTGCCAGCAGACCCTCCCCGGAGTACAATGAGCAGTTCTTC.

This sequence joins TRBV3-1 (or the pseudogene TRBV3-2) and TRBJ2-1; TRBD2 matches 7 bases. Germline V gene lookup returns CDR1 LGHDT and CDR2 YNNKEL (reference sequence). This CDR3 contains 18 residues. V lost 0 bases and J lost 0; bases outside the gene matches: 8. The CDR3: CASSQDWVSGFSYNEQFF. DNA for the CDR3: TGTGCCAGCAGCCAAGATTGGGTTAGCGGGTTCTCCTACAATGAGCAGTTCTTC.

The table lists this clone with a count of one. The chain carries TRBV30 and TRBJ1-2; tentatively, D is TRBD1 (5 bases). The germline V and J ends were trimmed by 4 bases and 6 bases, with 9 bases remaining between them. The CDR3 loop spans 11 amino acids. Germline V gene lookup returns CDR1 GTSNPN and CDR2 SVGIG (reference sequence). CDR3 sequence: CAWKSRDGYTF. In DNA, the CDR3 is TGTGCCTGGAAATCCAGGGATGGCTACACCTTC.

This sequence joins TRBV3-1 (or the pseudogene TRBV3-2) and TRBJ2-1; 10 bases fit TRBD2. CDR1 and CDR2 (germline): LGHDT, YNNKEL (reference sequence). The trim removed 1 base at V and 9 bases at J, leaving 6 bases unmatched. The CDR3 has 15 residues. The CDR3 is CASSQGLAGVIEQFF. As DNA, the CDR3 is TGTGCCAGCAGCCAAGGGCTAGCGGGAGTGATTGAGCAGTTCTTC.

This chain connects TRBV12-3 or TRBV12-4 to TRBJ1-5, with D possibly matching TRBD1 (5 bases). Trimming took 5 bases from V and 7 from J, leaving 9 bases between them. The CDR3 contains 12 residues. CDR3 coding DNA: TGTGCCAGCAGTGAGCAGGGCCAGCCCCAGCATTTT. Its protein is CASSEQGQPQHF.

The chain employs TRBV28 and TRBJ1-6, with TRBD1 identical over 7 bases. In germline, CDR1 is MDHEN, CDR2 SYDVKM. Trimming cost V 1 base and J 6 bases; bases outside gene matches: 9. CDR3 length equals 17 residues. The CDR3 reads CASSLYGTAVSNSPLHF. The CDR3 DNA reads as TGTGCCAGCAGTTTATACGGGACAGCCGTTTCTAATTCACCCCTCCACTTT.

This CDR3 reads CASSTSGSAYEQYF. DNA for the CDR3: TGTGCCAGCAGTACTAGCGGGAGTGCGTACGAGCAGTACTTC. The rearrangement uses TRBV6-5 and TRBJ2-7; 11 positions agree with TRBD2. V was clipped by 5 bases and J by 4 bases; unmatched bases: 4. The CDR3 consists of 14 residues. Germline CDR1 reads MNHEY; CDR2 reads SVGAGI.

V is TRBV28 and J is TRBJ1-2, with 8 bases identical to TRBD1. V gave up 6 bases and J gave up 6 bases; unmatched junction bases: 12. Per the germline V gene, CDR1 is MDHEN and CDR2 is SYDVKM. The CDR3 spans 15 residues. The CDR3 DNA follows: TGTGCCAGCAGCATACCCGCGGACAGGGTGGATGGCTACACCTTC. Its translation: CASSIPADRVDGYTF.

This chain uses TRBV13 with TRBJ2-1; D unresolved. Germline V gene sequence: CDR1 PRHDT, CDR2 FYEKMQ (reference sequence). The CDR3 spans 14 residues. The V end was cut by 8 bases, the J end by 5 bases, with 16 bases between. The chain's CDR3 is CASLLSRKHNEQFF. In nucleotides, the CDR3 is TGTGCCAGCCTGCTTAGCAGGAAACACAATGAGCAGTTCTTC.

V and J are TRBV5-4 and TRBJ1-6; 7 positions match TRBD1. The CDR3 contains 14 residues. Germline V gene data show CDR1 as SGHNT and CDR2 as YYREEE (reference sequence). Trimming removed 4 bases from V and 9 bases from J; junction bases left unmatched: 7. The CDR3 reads CASSPQGKGSPLHF. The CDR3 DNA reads TGTGCCAGCAGCCCACAGGGGAAGGGTTCACCCCTCCACTTT.

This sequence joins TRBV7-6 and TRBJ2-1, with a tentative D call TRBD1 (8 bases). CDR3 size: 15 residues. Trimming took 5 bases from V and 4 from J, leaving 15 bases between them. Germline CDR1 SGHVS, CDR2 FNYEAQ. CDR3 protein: CASSTGGGPYNEQFF. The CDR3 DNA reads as TGTGCCAGCAGCACAGGGGGGGGTCCTTACAATGAGCAGTTCTTC.

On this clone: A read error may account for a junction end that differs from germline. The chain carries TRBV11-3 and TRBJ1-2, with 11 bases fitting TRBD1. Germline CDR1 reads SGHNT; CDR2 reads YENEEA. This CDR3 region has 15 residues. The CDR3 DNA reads TGTGCCGGCAGCCCTGGGACAGGGGGGACGGATGGCTACACCTTC. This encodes CAGSPGTGGTDGYTF.

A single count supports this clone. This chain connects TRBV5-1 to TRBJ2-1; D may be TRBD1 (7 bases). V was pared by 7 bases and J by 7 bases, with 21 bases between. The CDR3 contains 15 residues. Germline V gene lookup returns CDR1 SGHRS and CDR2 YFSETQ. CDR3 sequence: CASASVGQGGNEQFF. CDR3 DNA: TGCGCCAGCGCATCCGTGGGTCAGGGGGGAAATGAGCAGTTCTTC.

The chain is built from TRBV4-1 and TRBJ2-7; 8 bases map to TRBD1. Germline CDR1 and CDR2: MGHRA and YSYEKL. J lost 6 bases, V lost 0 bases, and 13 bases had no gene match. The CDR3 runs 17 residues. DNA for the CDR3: TGCGCCAGCAGCCAAGATAGGTTCCCCAGGGGGCGTTTCGAGCAGTACTTC. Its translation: CASSQDRFPRGRFEQYF.

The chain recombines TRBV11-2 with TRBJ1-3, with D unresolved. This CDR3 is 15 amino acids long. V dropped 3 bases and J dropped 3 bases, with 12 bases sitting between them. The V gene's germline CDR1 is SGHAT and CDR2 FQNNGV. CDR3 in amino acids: CASSFPSGGGNTIYF. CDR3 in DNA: TGTGCCAGCAGCTTTCCCAGTGGTGGTGGAAACACCATATATTTT.

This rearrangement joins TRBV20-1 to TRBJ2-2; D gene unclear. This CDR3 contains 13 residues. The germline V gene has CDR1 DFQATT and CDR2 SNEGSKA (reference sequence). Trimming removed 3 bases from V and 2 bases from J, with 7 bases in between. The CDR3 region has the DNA TGCAGTGCTAGTAAGGGAAACACCGGGGAGCTGTTTTTT. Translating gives CSASKGNTGELFF.

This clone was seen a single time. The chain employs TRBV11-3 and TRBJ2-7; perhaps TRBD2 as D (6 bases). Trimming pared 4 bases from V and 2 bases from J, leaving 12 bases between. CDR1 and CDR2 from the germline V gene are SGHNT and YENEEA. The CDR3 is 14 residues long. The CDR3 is CASSSPGGTYEQYF. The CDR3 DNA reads TGTGCCAGCAGCTCCCCCGGGGGTACCTACGAGCAGTACTTC.